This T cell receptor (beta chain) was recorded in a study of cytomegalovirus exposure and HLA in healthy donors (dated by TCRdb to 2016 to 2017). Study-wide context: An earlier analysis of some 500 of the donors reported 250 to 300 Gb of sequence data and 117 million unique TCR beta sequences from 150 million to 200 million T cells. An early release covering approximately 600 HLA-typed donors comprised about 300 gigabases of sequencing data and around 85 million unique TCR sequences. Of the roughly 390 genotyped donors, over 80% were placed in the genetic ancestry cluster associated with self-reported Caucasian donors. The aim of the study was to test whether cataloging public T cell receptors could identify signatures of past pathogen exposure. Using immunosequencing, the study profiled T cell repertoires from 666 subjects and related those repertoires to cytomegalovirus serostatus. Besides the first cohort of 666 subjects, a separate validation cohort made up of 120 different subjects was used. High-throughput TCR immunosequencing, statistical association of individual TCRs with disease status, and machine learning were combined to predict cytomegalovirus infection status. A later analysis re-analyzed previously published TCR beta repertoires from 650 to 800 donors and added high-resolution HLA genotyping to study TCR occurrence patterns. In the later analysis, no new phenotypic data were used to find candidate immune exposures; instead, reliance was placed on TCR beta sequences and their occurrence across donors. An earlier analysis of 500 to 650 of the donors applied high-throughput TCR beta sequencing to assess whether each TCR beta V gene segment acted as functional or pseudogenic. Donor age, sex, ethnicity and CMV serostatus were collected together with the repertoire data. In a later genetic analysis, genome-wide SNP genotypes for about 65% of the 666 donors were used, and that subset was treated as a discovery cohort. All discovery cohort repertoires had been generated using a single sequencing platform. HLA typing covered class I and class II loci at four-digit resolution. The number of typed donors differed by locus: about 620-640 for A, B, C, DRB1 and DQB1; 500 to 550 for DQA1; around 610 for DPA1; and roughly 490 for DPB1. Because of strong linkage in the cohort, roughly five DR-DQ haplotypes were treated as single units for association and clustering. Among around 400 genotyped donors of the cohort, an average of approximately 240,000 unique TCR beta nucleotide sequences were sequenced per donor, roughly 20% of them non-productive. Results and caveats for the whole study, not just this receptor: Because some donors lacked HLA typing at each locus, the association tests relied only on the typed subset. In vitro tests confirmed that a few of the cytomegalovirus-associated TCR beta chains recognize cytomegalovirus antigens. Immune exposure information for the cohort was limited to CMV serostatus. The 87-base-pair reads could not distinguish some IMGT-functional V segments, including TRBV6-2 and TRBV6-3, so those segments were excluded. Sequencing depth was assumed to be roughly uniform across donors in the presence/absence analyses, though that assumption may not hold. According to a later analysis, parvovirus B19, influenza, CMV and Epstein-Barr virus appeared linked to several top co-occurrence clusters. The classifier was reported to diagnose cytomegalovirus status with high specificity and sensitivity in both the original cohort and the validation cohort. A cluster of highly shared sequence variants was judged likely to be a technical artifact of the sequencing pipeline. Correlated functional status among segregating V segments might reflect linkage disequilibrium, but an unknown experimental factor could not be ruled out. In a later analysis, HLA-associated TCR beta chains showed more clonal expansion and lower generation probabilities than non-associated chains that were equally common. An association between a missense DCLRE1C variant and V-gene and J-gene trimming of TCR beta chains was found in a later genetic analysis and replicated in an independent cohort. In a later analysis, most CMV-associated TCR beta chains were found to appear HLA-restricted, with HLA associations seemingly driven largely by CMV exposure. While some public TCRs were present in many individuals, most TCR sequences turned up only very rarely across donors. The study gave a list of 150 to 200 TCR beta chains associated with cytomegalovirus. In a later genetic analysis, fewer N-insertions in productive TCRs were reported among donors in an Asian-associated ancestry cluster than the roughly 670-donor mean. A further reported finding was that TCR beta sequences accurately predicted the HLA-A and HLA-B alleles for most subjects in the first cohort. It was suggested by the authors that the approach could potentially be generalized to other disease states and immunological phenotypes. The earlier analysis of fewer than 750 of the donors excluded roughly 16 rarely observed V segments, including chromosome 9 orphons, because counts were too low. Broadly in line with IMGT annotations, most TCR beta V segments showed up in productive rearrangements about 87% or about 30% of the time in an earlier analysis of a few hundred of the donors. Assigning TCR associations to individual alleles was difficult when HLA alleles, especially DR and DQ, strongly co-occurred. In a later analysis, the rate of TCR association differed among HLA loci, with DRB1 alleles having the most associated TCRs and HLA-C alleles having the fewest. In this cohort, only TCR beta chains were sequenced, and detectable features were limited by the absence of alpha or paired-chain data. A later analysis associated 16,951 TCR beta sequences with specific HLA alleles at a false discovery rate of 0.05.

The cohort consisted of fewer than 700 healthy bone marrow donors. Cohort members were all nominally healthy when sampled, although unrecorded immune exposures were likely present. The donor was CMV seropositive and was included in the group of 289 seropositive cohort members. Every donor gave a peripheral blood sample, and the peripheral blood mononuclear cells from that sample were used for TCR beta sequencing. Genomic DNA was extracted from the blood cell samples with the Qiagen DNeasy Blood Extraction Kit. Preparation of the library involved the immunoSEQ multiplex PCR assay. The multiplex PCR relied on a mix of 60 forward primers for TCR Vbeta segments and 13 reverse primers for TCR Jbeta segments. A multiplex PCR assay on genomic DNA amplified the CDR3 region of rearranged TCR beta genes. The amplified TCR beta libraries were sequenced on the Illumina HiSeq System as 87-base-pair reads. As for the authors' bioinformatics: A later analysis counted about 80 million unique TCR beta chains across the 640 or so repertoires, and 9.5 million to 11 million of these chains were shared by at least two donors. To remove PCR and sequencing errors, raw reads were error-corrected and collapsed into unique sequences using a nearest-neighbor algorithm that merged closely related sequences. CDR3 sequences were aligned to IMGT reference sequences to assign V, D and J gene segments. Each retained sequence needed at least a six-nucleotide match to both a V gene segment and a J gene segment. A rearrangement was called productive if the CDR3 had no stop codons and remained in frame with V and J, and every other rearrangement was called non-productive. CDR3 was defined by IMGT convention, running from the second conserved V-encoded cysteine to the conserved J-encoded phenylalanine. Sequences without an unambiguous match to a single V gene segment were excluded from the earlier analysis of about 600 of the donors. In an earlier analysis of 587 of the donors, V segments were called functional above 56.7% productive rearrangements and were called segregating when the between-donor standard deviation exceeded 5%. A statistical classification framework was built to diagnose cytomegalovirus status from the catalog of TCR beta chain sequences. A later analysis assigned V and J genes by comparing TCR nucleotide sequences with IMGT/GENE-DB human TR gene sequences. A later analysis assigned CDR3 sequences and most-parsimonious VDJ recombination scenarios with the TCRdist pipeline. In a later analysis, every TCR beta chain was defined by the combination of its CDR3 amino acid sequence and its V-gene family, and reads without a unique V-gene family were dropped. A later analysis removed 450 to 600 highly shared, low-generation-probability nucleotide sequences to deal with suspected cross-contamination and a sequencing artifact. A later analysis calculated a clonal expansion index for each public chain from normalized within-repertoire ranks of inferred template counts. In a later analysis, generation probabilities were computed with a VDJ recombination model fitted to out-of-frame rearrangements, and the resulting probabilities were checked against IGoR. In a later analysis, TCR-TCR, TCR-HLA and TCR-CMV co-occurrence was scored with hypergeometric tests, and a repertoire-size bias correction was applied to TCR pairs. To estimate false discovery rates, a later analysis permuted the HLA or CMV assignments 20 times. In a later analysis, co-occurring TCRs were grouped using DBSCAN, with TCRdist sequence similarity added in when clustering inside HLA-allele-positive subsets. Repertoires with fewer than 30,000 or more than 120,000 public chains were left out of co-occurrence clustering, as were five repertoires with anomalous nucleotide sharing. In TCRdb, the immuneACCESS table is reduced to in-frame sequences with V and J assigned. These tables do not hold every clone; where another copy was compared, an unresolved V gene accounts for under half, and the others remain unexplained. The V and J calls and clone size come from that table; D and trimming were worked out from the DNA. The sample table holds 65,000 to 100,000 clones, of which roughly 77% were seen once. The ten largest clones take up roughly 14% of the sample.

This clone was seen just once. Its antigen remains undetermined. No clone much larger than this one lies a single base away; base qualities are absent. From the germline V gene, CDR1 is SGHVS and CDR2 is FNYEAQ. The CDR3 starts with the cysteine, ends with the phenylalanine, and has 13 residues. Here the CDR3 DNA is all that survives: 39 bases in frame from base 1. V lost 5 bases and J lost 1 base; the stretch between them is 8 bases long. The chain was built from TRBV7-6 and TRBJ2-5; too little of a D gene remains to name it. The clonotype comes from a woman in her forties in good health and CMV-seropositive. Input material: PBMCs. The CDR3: CASSPVLQETQYF. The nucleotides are TGTGCCAGCAGCCCTGTCCTCCAAGAGACCCAGTACTTC.